The following is a T cell receptor (beta chain) sequence with its context. This specimen comes from a study of blood T cell repertoires in COVID-19. Study information: Spain, Italy and the United States supplied samples that represented acute and convalescent COVID-19. The cDNA or gDNA used as material had been derived from T cells, B-cell-depleted T cells, or PBMCs.

Study processing details: For nucleated cells, counts were estimated from reference gene primer amplification. The data were produced by immunoSEQ multiplex PCR, yet TCRdb's version contains in-frame clones alone and is incomplete. D and trimming come from the DNA, and the V and J calls and clone size come from that table. The table shows 200,000 or so clones, with about 82% occurring only once. The specimen sequenced was peripheral blood. This receptor was obtained from a woman aged 25 to 45 with acute or convalescent COVID-19.

CDR3 coding DNA: TGTGCCAGCAGCTCCCGGGGGTTATATCAGCCCCAGCATTTT. It encodes CASSSRGLYQPQHF. V is TRBV7-2 and J is TRBJ1-5; D might be TRBD1 (5 bases). The V end was cut by 4 bases, the J end by 5 bases, with 12 bases between. Germline V gene lookup returns CDR1 SGHTA and CDR2 FQGNSA. The CDR3 runs 14 residues.